This TCR beta chain stems from a study of a mutant IDH1 vaccine in newly diagnosed glioma. At the level of the study: Most had both radiotherapy and temozolomide beforehand; others had only one.

Time point meaning: week 11, during vaccination. In the vaccine, a single dose held 300 ug of the mutant IDH1 20-mer peptide, along with topical imiquimod. The ends were cut back, 3 bases at V and 7 bases at J, with 10 bases in the middle. From germline, CDR1 is KGHSH and CDR2 LQKENI. The CDR3 spans 13 residues. Regarding this clone: Its target is unknown.

Assay used: immunoSEQ multiplex PCR; TCRdb lists only in-frame clones, some missing. Among roughly 130,000 clones, roughly 77% were seen once, and the ten largest hold 5.5%. V usage is TRBV18 and J usage is TRBJ2-1; D unresolved. The receptor comes from a middle-aged man with glioma. The specimen was PBMCs, collected from a glioma patient whose treatment included an IDH1 peptide vaccine. The CDR3 reads CASSPDPRNEQFF. The CDR3, as DNA: TGTGCCAGCTCACCGGACCCACGGAATGAGCAGTTCTTC.